Sequencing of this T cell receptor (beta chain) was carried out in a study of beta chain features in type 1 diabetes. Study results and limitations: Diminished insertions and augmented deletions at VDJ junctions characterized type 1 diabetes patients. Researchers could not determine here whether HLA type influences TCRB rearrangement.

Points on this clone: What it recognizes is unknown.

Investigators reverse transcribed all isolated RNA, so they sequenced expressed TCRB transcripts. Each sample of naive, central memory or regulatory T cells had, on average, about 3.6 million reads. Assay: immunoSEQ multiplex PCR; the TCRdb copy retains only in-frame clones and omits some. The table includes under 250,000 clones, 12% to 15% detected once. Germline V CDR1 and CDR2: MNHEY, SVGAGI. Trimming cost V 5 bases and J 10 bases, with 14 bases left between them. The CDR3 consists of 12 residues. This TCR was sampled from a woman aged 40-49 years in good health. J is TRBJ1-2 and V is TRBV6-5; weak D call: TRBD1 (5 bases). The material sequenced was naive CD4+ T cells from blood. The CDR3 DNA reads as TGTGCCAGCAGTGCACTGGACAAGCACTACACCTTC. Residues: CASSALDKHYTF.